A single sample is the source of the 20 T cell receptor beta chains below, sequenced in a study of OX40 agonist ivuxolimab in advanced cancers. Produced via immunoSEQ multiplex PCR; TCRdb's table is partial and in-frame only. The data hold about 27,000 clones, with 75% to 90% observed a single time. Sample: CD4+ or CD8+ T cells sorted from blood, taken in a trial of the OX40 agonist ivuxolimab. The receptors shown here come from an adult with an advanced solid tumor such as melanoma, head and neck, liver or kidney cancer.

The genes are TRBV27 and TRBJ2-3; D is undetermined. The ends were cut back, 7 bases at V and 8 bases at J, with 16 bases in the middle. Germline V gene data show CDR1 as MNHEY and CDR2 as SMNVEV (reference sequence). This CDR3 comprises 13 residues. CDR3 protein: CASKSLPLGTQYF. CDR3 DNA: TGTGCCAGCAAGTCTCTCCCCTTGGGTACGCAGTATTTT.

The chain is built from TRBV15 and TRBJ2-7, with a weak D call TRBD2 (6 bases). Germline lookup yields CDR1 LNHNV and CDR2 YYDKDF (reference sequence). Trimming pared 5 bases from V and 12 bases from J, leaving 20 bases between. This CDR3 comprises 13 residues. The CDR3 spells CATSVDHKLEGYF. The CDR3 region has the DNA TGTGCCACCAGCGTCGACCATAAACTGGAGGGGTACTTC.

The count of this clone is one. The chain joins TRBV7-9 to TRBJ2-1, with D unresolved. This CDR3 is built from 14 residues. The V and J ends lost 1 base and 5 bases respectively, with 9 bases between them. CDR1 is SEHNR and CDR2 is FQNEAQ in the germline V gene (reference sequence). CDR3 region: CASSLVGRNNEQFF. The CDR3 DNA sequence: TGTGCCAGCAGCTTAGTGGGCCGTAACAATGAGCAGTTCTTC.

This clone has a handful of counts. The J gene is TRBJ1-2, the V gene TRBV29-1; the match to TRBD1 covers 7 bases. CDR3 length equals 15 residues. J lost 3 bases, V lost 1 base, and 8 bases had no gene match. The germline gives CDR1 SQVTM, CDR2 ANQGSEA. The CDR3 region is CSVEALGQSYYGYTF. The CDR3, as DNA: TGCAGCGTTGAAGCTCTGGGACAGAGTTACTATGGCTACACCTTC. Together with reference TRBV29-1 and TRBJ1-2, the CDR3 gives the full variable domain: SAVISQKPSRDICQRGTSLTIQCQVDSQVTMMFWYRQQPGQSLTLIATANQGSEATYESGFVIDKFPISRPNLTFSTLTVSNMSPEDSSIYLCSVEALGQSYYGYTFGSGTRLTVV.

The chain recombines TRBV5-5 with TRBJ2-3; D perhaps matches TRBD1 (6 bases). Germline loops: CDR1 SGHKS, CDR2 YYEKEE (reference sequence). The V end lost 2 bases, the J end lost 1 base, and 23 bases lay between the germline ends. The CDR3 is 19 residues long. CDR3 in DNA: TGTGCCAGCAGCTTTTTACAGGGACCCGGTCATTCTCGCACAGATACGCAGTATTTT. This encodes CASSFLQGPGHSRTDTQYF.

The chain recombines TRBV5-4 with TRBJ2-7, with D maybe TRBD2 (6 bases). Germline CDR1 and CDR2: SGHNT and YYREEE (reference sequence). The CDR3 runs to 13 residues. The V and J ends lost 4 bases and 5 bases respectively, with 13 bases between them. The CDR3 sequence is CASSLGGGNEQYF. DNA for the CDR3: TGTGCCAGCAGCCTCGGTGGGGGGAACGAGCAGTACTTC.

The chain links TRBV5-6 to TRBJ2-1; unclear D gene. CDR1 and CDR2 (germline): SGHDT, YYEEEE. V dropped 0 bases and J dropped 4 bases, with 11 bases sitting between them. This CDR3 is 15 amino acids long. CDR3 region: CASSLGPTVYNEQFF. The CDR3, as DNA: TGTGCCAGCAGCTTGGGACCCACAGTATACAATGAGCAGTTCTTC.

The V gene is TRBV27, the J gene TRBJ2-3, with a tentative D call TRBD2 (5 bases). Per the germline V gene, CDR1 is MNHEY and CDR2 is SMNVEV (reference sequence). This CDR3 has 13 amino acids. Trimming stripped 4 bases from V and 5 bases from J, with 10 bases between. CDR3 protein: CASSSWAGDTQYF. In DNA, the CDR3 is TGTGCCAGCAGTTCGTGGGCGGGAGATACGCAGTATTTT.

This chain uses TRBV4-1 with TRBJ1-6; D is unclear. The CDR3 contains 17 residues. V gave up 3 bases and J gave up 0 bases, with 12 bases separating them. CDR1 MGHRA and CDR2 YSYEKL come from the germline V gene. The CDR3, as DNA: TGCGCCAGCAGCCAGGATGACCAAAGCTCCTATAATTCACCCCTCCACTTT. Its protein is CASSQDDQSSYNSPLHF.

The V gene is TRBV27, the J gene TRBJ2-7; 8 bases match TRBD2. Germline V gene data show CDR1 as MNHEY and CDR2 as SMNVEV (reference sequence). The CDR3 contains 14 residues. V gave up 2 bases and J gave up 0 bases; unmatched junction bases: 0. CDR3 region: CASSLSGSSYEQYF. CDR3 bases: TGTGCCAGCAGTTTAAGCGGGAGCTCCTACGAGCAGTACTTC.

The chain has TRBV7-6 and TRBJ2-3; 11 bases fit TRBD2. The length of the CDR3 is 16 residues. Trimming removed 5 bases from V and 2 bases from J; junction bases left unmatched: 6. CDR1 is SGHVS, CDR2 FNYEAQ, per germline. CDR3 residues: CASSPRLAGLTDTQYF. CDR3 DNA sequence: TGTGCCAGCAGCCCAAGACTAGCGGGGCTCACAGATACGCAGTATTTT.

CDR3 DNA sequence: TGTGCCAGCAGCACCACTCTCGACTCCTCTTGGGTAGCGGGTCCCTACGAGCAGTACTTC. Translation gives CASSTTLDSSWVAGPYEQYF. The chain has TRBV28 and TRBJ2-7, with 7 bases that match TRBD2. The CDR3 consists of 20 residues. Germline CDR1 and CDR2: MDHEN and SYDVKM. V shed 6 bases and J 2 bases; nucleotides not matched to a gene: 25.

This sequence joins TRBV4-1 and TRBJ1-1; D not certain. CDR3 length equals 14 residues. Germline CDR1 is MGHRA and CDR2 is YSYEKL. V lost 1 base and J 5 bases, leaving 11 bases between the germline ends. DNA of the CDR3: TGCGCCAGCAGCCAAGGAGGAAGGTTTACTGAAGCTTTCTTT. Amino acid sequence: CASSQGGRFTEAFF.

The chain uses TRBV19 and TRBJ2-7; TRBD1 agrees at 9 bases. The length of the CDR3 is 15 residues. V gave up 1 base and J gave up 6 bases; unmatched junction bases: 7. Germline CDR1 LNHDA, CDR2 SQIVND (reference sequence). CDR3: CASSIVPGQGGEQYF. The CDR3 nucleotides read TGTGCCAGTAGTATAGTTCCGGGACAGGGAGGCGAGCAGTACTTC.

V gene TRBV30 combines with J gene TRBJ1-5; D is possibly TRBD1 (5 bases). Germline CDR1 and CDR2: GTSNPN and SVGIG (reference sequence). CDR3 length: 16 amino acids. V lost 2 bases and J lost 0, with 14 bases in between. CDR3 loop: CAWSPLRGYSNQPQHF. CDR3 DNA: TGTGCCTGGAGTCCCCTACGGGGCTATAGCAATCAGCCCCAGCATTTT.

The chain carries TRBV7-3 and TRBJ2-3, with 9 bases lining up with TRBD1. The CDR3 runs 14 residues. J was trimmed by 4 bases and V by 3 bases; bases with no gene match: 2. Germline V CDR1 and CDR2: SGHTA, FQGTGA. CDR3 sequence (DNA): TGTGCCAGCAGCTTTGGACAGGGGTCAGATACGCAGTATTTT. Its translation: CASSFGQGSDTQYF.

CDR3 sequence reads: CAVMTGTEHYEQYF. In DNA form, the CDR3 reads TGTGCGGTTATGACCGGGACAGAGCACTACGAGCAGTACTTC. The genes are TRBV28 and TRBJ2-7, with 7 bases lining up with TRBD1. CDR3 length: 14 residues. In germline, CDR1 is MDHEN, CDR2 SYDVKM.

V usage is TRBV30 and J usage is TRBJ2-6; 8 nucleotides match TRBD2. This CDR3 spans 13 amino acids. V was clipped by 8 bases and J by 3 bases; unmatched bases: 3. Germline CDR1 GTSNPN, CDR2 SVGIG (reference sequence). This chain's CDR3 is CAGSGVGANVLTF. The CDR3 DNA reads TGTGCCGGTAGCGGGGTTGGGGCCAACGTCCTGACTTTC.

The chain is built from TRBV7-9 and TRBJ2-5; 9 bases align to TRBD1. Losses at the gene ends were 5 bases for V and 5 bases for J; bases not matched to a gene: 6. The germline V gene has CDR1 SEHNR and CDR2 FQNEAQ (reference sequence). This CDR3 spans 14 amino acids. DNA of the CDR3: TGTGCCAGCAGCGGATACAGGGGGCGGGAGACCCAGTACTTC. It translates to CASSGYRGRETQYF.

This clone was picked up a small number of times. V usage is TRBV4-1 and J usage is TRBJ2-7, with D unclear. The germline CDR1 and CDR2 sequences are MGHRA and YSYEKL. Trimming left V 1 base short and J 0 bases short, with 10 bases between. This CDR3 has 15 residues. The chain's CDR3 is CASSQGQVSSYEQYF. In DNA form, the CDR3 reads TGCGCCAGCAGCCAAGGGCAGGTGAGCTCCTACGAGCAGTACTTC.